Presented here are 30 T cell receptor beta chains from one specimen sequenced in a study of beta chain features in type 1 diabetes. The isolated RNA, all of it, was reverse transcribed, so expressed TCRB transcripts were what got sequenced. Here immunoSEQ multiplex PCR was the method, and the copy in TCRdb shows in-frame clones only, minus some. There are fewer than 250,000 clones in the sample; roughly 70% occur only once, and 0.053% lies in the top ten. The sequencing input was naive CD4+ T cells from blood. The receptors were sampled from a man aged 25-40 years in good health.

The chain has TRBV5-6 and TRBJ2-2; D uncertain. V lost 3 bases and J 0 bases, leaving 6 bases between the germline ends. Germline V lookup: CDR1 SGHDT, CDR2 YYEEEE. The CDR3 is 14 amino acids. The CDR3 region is CASSSDPNTGELFF. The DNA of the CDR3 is TGTGCCAGCAGCTCGGATCCGAACACCGGGGAGCTGTTTTTT.

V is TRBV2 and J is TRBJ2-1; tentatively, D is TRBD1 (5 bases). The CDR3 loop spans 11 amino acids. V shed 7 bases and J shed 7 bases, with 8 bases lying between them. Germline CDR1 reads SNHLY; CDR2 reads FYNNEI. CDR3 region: CASTDINEQFF. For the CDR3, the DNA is TGTGCCAGCACGGACATTAATGAGCAGTTCTTC.

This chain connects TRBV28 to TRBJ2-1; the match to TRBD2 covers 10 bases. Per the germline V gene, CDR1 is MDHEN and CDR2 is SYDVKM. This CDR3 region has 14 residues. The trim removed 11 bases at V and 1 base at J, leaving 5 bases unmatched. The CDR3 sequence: CAGASGGSYNEQFF. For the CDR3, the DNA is TGTGCCGGGGCTAGCGGGGGTTCCTACAATGAGCAGTTCTTC.

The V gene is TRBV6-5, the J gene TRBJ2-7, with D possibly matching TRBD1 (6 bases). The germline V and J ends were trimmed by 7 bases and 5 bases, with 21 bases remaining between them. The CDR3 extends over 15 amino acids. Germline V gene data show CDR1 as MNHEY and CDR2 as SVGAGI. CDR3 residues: CASTTGSRGWDEQYF. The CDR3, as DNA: TGTGCCAGCACCACAGGGAGCCGGGGTTGGGACGAGCAGTACTTC.

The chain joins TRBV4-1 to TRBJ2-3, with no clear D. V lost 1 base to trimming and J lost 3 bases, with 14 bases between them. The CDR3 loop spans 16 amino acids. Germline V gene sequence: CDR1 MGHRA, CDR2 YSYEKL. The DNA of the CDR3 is TGCGCCAGCAGCCAAGGGCAGTCCTTCCAAACAGATACGCAGTATTTT. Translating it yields CASSQGQSFQTDTQYF.

CDR3 region: CAISENRVGNQPQHF. The CDR3 DNA reads as TGTGCCATCAGTGAAAACAGGGTGGGAAATCAGCCCCAGCATTTT. J is TRBJ1-5 and V is TRBV10-3; D is possibly TRBD1 (6 bases). Deletions cut 3 bases from V and 4 bases from J, with 13 bases between. Per the germline V gene, CDR1 is ENHRY and CDR2 is SYGVKD. The CDR3 runs to 15 residues.

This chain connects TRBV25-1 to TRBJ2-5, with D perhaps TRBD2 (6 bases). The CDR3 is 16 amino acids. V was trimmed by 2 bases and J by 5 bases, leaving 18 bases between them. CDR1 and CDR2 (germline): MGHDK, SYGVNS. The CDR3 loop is CASSEGQLAGGETQYF. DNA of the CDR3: TGTGCCAGCAGTGAAGGTCAACTAGCCGGAGGGGAGACCCAGTACTTC.

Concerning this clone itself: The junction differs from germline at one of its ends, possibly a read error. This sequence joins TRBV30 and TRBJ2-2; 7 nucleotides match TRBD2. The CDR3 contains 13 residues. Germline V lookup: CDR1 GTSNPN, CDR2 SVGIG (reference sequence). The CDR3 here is CASAGEITGELFF. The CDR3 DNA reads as TGCGCCTCTGCGGGAGAGATCACCGGGGAGCTGTTTTTT. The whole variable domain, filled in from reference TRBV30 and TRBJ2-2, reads SQTIHQWPATLVQPVGSPLSLECTVEGTSNPNLYWYRQAAGRGLQLLFYSVGIGQISSEVPQNLSASRPQDRQFILSSKKLLLSDSGFYLCASAGEITGELFFGEGSRLTVL.

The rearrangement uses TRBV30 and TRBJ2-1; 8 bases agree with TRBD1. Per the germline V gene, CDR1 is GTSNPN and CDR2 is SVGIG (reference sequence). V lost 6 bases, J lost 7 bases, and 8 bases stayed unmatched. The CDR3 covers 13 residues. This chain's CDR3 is CACHPGGGNEQFF. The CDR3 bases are TGTGCCTGCCACCCAGGGGGCGGGAATGAGCAGTTCTTC.

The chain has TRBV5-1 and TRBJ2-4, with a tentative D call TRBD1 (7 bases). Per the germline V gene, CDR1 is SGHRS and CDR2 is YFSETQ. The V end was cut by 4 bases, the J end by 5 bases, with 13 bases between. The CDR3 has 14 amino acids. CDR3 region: CASSGGTEENIQYF. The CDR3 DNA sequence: TGCGCCAGCAGCGGAGGGACAGAGGAAAACATTCAGTACTTC.

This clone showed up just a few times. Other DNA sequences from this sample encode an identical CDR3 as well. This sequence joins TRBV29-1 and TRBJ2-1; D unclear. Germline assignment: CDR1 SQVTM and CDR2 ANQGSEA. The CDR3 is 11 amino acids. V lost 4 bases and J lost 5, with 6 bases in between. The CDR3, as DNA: TGCAGCGTTGGACAAAACAATGAGCAGTTCTTC. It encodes CSVGQNNEQFF.

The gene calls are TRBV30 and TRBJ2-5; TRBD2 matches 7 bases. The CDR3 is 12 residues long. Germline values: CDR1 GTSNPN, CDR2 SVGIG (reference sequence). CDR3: CALGLVQETQYF. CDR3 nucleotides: TGTGCACTAGGACTAGTTCAAGAGACCCAGTACTTC.

CDR3 DNA: TGTGCCAGCAGCCAAAGAACAAGGGACACTGAAGCTTTCTTT. Translating it yields CASSQRTRDTEAFF. This chain uses TRBV14 with TRBJ1-1; D unclear. CDR3 length: 14 residues. Trimming shortened V by 2 bases and J by 3 bases, and 10 bases separated the two germline ends. In germline, CDR1 is SGHDN, CDR2 FVKESK. The full variable domain, in which reference TRBV14 and TRBJ1-1 provide the parts outside the CDR3, is EAGVTQFPSHSVIEKGQTVTLRCDPISGHDNLYWYRRVMGKEIKFLLHFVKESKQDESGMPNNRFLAERTGGTYSTLKVQPAELEDSGVYFCASSQRTRDTEAFFGQGTRLTVV.

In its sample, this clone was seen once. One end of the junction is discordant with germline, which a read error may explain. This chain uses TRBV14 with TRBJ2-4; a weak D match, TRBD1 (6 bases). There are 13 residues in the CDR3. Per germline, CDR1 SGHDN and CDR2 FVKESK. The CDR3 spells CASSRTAQNIQYF. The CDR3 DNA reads TGTGCCAGCAGCCGGACAGCCCAAAACATTCAGTACTTC.

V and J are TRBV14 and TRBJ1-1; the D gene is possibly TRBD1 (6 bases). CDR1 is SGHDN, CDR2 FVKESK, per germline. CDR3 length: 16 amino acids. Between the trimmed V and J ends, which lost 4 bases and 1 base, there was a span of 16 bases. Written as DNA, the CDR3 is TGTGCCAGCAGCCTCTTACAGGGTCTGGGGAACACTGAAGCTTTCTTT. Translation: CASSLLQGLGNTEAFF.

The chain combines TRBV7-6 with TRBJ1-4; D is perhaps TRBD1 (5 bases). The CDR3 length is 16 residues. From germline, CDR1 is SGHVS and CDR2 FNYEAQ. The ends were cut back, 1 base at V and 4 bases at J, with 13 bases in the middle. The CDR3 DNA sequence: TGTGCCAGCAGCTTAGGTCTGACAGCTTATAATGAAAAACTGTTTTTT. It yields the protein CASSLGLTAYNEKLFF.

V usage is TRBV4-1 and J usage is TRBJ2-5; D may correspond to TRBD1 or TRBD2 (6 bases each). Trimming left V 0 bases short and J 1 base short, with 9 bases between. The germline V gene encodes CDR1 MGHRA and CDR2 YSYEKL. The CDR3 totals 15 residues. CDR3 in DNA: TGCGCCAGCAGCCAAGATACGGGGGCCCAAGAGACCCAGTACTTC. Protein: CASSQDTGAQETQYF.

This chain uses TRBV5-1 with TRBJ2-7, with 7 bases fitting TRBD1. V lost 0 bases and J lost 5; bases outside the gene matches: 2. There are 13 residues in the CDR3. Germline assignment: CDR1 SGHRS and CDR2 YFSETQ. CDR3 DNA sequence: TGCGCCAGCAGCTTGGCCGGGACAGACGAGCAGTACTTC. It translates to CASSLAGTDEQYF.

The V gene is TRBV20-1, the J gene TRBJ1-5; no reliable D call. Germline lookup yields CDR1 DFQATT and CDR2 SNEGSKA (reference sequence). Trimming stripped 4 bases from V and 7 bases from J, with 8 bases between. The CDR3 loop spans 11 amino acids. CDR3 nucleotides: TGCAGTGCTACCCGAGGGCAGCCCCAGCATTTT. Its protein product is CSATRGQPQHF.

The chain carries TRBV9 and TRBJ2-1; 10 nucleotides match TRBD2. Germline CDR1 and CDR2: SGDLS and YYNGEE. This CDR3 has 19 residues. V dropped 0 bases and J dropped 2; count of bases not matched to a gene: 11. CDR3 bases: TGTGCCAGCAGCGTAGCCCAGCGGGAGGGCCGCTTCCCCTACAATGAGCAGTTCTTC. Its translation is CASSVAQREGRFPYNEQFF.

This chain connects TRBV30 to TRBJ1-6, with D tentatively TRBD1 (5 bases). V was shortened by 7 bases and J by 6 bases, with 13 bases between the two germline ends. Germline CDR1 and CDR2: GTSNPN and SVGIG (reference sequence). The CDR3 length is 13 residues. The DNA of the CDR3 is TGTGCCTTCCGGGACGAAGCTAATTCACCCCTCCACTTT. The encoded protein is CAFRDEANSPLHF.

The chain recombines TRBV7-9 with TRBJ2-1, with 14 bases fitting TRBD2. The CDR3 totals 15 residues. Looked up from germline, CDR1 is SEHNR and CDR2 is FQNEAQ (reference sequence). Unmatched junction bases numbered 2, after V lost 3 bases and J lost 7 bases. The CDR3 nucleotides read TGTGCCAGCAGCTTGGGACTAGCGGGAGAGAATGAGCAGTTCTTC. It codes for CASSLGLAGENEQFF.

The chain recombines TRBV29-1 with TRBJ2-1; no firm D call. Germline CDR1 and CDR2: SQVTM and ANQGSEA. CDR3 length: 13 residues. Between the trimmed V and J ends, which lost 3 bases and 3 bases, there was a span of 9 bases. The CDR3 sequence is CSVEVSFYNEQFF. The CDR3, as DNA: TGCAGCGTTGAGGTTAGCTTCTACAATGAGCAGTTCTTC.

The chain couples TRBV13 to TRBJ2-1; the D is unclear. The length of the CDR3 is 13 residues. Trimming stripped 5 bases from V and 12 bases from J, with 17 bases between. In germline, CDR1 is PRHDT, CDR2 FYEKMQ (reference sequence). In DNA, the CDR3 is TGTGCCAGCAGCACCACAAGCCGAATAGGGCAGTTCTTC. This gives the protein CASSTTSRIGQFF.

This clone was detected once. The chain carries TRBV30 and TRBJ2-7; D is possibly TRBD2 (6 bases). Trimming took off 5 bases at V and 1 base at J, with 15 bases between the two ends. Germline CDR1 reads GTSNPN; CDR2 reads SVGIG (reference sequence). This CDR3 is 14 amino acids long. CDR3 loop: CAWGPGGSSYEQYF. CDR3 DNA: TGTGCCTGGGGTCCTGGAGGGTCGTCCTACGAGCAGTACTTC.

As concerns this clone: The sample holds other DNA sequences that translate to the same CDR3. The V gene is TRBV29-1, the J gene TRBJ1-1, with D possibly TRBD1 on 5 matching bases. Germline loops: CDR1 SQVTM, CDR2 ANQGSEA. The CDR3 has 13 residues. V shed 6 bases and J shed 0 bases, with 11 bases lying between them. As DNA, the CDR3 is TGCAGCGTAGAAAGACAGATGAACACTGAAGCTTTCTTT. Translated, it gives CSVERQMNTEAFF.

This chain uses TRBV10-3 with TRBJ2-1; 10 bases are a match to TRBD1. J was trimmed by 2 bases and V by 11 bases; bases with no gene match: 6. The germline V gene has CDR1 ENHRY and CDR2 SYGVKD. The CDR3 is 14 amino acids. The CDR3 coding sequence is TGTGCCTCGACAGGGGGCGAACCCTACAATGAGCAGTTCTTC. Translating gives CASTGGEPYNEQFF.

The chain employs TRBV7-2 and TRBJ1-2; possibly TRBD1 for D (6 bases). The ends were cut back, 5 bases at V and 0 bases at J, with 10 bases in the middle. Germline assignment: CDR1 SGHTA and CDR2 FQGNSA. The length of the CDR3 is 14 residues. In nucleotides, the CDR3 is TGTGCCAGCAGCGCCCGACAGGCTAACTATGGCTACACCTTC. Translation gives CASSARQANYGYTF.

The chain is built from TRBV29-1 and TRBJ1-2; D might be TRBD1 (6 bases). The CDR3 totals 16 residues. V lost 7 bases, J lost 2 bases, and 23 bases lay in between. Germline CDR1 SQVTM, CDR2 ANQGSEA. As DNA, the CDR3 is TGCAGCGCCCGATTGACAGGCGCTATTTTAAACTATGGCTACACCTTC. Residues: CSARLTGAILNYGYTF.

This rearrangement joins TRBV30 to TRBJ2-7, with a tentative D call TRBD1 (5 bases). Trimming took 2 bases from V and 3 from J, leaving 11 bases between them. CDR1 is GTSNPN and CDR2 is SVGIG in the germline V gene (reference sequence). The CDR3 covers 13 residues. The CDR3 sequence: CAWSSQGIYEQYF. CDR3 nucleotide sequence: TGTGCCTGGAGTTCCCAGGGAATCTACGAGCAGTACTTC.